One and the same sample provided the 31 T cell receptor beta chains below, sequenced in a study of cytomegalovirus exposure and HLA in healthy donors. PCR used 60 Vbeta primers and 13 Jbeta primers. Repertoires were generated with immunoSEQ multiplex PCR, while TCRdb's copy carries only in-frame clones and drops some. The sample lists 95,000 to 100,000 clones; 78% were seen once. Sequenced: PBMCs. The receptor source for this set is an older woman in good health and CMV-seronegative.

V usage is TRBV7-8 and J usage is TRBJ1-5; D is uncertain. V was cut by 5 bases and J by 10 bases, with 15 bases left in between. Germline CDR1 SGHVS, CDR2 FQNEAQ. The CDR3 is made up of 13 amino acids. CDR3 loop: CASSVESGEPQHF. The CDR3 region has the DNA TGTGCCAGCAGCGTCGAATCCGGGGAACCCCAGCATTTT.

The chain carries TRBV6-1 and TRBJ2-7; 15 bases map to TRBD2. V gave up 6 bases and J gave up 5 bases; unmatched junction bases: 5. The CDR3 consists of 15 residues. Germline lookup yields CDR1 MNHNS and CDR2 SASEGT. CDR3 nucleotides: TGTGCCAGCAGGACGGGACTAGCGGGGGGAGACGAGCAGTACTTC. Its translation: CASRTGLAGGDEQYF.

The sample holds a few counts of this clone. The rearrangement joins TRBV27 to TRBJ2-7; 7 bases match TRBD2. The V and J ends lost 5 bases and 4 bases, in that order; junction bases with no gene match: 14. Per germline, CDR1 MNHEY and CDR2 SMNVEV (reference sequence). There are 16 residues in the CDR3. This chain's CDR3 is CASSLTPQAGRYEQYF. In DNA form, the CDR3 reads TGTGCCAGCAGTCTAACGCCCCAAGCGGGAAGGTACGAGCAGTACTTC.

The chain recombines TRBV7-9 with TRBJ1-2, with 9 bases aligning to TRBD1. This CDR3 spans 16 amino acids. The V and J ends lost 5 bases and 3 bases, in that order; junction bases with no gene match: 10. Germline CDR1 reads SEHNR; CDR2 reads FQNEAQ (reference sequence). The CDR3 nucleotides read TGTGCCAGCAGCACCCGAACAGGGGGCGAGTACTATGGCTACACCTTC. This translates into CASSTRTGGEYYGYTF.

CDR3 coding DNA: TGTGCCAGTAGTACGCTGACTAGCAGCGAGCAGTACTTC. The encoded protein is CASSTLTSSEQYF. The chain carries TRBV19 and TRBJ2-7, with TRBD2 matching over 7 bases. From germline, CDR1 is LNHDA and CDR2 SQIVND (reference sequence). Trimming at V came to 4 bases and at J to 6 bases, leaving 6 bases not matched to a gene. The CDR3 is 13 residues long.

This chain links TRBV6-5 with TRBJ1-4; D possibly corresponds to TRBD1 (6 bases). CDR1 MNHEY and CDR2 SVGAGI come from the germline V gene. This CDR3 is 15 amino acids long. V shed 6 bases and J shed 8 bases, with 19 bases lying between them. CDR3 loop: CASSPTGGGREKLFF. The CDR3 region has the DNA TGTGCCAGCAGCCCCACCGGGGGGGGCCGCGAAAAACTGTTTTTT.

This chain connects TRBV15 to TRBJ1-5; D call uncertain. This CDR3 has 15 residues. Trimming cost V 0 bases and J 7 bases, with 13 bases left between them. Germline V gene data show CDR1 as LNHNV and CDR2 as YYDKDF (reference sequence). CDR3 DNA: TGTGCCACCAGCAGAGATCGAATGGGGAGACAGCCCCAGCATTTT. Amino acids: CATSRDRMGRQPQHF.

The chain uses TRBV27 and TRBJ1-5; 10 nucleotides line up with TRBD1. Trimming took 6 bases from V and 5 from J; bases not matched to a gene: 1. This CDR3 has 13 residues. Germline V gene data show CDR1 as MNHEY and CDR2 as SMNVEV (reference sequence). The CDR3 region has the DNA TGTGCCAGCAGCGGACAGGGGGATCAGCCCCAGCATTTT. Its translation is CASSGQGDQPQHF.

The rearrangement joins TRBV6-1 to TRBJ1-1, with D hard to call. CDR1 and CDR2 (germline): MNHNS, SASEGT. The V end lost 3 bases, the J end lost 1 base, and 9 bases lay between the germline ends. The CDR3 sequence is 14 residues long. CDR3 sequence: CASSEYQANTEAFF. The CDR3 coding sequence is TGTGCCAGCAGTGAGTATCAGGCGAACACTGAAGCTTTCTTT.

The CDR3 spells CASIPDRALIEAFF. The CDR3 nucleotides read TGTGCCAGCATACCGGACAGGGCCCTAATTGAAGCTTTCTTT. This chain uses TRBV28 with TRBJ1-1; 8 nucleotides agree with TRBD1. The CDR3 spans 14 residues. Per germline, CDR1 MDHEN and CDR2 SYDVKM. Germline trimming cut 7 bases from V and 7 bases from J; bases unmatched to any gene: 11.

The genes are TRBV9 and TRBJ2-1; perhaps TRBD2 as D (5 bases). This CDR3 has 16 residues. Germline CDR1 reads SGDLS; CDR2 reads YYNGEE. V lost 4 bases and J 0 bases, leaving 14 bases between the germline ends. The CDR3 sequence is CASSFLASSSYNEQFF. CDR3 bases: TGTGCCAGCAGCTTTTTAGCGTCGAGCTCCTACAATGAGCAGTTCTTC. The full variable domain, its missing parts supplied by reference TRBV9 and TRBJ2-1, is DSGVTQTPKHLITATGQRVTLRCSPRSGDLSVYWYQQSLDQGLQFLIQYYNGEERAKGNILERFSAQQFPDLHSELNLSSLELGDSALYFCASSFLASSSYNEQFFGPGTRLTVL.

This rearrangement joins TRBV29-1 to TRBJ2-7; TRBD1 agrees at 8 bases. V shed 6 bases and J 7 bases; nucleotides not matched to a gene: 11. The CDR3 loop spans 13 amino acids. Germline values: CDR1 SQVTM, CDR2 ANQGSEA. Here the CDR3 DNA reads TGCAGCGTCAGAGGACAGGGAGCCAAGGAGCAGTACTTC. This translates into CSVRGQGAKEQYF.

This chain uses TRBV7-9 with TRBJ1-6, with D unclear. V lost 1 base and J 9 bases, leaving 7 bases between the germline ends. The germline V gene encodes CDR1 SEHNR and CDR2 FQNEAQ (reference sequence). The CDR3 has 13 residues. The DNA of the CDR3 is TGTGCCAGCAGCTTAGTTGAGGGTTCACCCCTCCACTTT. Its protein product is CASSLVEGSPLHF.

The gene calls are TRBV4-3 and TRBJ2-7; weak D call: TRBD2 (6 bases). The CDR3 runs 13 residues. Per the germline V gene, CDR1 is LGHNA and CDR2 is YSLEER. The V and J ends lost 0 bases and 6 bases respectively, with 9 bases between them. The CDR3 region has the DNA TGCGCCAGCAGCCAAGATCGGAGGGCCGAGCAGTACTTC. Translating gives CASSQDRRAEQYF.

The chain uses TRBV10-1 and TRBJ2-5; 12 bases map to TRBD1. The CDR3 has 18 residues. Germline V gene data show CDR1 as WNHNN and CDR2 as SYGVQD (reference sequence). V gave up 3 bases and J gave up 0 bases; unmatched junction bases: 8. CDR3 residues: CASSEGTGGVKYQETQYF. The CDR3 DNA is TGCGCCAGCAGTGAAGGGACAGGGGGCGTAAAGTACCAAGAGACCCAGTACTTC.

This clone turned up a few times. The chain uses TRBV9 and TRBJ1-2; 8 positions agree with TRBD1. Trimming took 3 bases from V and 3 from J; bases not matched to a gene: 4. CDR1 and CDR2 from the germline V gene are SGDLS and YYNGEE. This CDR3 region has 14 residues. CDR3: CASSGGQVDYGYTF. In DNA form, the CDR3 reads TGTGCCAGCAGCGGGGGACAGGTAGACTATGGCTACACCTTC.

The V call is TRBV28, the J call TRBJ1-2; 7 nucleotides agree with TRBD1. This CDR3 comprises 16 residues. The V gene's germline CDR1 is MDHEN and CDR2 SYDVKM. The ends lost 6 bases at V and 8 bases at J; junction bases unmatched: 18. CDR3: CASSNRGRIQTLGYTF. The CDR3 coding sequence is TGTGCCAGCAGCAACAGGGGCCGCATCCAAACGTTGGGCTACACCTTC.

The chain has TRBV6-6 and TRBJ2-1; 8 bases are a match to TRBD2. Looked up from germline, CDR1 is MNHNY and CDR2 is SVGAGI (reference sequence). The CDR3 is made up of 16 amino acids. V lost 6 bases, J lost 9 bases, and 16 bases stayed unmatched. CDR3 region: CASSLASGGLFSEQFF. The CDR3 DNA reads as TGTGCCAGCAGCTTGGCCAGCGGGGGACTATTTAGTGAGCAGTTCTTC.

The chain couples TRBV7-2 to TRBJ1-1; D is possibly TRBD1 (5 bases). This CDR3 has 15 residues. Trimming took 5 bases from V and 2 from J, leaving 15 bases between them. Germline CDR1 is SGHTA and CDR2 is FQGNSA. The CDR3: CASSRLPGLNTEAFF. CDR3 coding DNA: TGTGCCAGCAGCCGACTCCCGGGACTAAACACTGAAGCTTTCTTT.

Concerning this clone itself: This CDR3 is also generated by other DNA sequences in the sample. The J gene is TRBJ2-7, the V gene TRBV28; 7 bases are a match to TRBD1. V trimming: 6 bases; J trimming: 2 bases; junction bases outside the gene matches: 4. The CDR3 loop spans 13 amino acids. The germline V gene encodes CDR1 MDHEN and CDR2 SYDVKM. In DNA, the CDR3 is TGTGCCAGCAGCCCGACAGGGACCTACGAGCAGTACTTC. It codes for CASSPTGTYEQYF.

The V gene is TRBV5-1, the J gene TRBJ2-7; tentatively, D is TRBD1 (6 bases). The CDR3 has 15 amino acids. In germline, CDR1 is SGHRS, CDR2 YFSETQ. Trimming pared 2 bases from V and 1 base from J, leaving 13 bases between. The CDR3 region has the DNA TGCGCCAGCAGCTTAACCGGGACACCTTCCTACGAGCAGTACTTC. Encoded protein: CASSLTGTPSYEQYF.

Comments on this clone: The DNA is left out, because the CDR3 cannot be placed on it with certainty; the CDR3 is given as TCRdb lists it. CDR3 residues: CASSEEVAGGSREDF. This chain links TRBV6-1 with TRBJ2-5; the D call in the table, TRBD2, was not verified against the DNA. The CDR3 adds up to 15 amino acids, both ends counted. The V gene's germline CDR1 is MNHNS and CDR2 SASEGT.

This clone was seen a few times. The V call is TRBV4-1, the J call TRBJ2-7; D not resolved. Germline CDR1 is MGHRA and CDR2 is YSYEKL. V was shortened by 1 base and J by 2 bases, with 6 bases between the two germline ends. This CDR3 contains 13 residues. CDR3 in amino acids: CASSQGLAYEQYF. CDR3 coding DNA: TGCGCCAGCAGCCAAGGGCTAGCCTACGAGCAGTACTTC.

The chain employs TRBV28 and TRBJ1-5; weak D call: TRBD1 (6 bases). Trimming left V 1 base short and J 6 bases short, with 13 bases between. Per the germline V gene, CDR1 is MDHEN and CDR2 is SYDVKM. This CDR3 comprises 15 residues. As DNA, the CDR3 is TGTGCCAGCAGTTTATTCCTACAGGGAAGTCAGCCCCAGCATTTT. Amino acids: CASSLFLQGSQPQHF. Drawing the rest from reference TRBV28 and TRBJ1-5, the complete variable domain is DVKVTQSSRYLVKRTGEKVFLECVQDMDHENMFWYRQDPGLGLRLIYFSYDVKMKEKGDIPEGYSVSREKKERFSLILESASTNQTSMYLCASSLFLQGSQPQHFGDGTRLSIL.

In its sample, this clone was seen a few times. CDR3 residues: CASSYRISNQPQHF. The CDR3 DNA follows: TGTGCCAGTAGTTACAGGATTAGCAATCAGCCCCAGCATTTT. The V call is TRBV19, the J call TRBJ1-5; D might be TRBD1 (5 bases). Trimming shortened V by 5 bases and J by 0 bases, and 8 bases separated the two germline ends. The CDR3 loop spans 14 amino acids. Germline CDR1 and CDR2: LNHDA and SQIVND (reference sequence).

The CDR3 reads CASSGTGEAVYEQYF. CDR3 DNA: TGCGCCAGCAGTGGAACGGGAGAAGCTGTCTACGAGCAGTACTTC. The chain carries TRBV10-1 and TRBJ2-7; maybe TRBD2 (6 bases). The CDR3 is made up of 15 amino acids. V lost 4 bases and J lost 3, with 16 bases in between. Germline V gene sequence: CDR1 WNHNN, CDR2 SYGVQD (reference sequence).

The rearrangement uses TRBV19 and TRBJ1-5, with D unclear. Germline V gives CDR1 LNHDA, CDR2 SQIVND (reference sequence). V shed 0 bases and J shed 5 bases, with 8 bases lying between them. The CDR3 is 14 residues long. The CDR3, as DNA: TGTGCCAGTAGTATAGATGAGGGTTATCAGCCCCAGCATTTT. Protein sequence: CASSIDEGYQPQHF.

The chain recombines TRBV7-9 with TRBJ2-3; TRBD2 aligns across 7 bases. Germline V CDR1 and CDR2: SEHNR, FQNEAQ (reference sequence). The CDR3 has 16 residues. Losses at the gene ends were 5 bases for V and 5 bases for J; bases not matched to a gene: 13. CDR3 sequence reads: CASSAPEGGARDTQYF. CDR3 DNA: TGTGCCAGCAGCGCACCGGAGGGAGGGGCGAGAGATACGCAGTATTTT.

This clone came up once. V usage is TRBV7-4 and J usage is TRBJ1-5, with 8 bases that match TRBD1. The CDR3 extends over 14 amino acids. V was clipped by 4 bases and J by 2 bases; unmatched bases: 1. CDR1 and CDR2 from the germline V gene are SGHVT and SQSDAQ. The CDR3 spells CASSSGGRNQPQHF. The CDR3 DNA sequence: TGTGCCAGCAGCTCAGGGGGCCGCAATCAGCCCCAGCATTTT.

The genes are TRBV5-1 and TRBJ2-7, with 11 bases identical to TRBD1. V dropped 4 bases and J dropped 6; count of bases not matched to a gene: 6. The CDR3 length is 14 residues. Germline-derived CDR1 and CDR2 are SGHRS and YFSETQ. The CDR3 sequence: CASSPGQGGSEQYF. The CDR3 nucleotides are TGCGCCAGCAGCCCGGGACAGGGGGGAAGCGAGCAGTACTTC. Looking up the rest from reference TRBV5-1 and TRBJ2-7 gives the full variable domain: KAGVTQTPRYLIKTRGQQVTLSCSPISGHRSVSWYQQTPGQGLQFLFEYFSETQRNKGNFPGRFSGRQFSNSRSEMNVSTLELGDSALYLCASSPGQGGSEQYFGPGTRLTVT.

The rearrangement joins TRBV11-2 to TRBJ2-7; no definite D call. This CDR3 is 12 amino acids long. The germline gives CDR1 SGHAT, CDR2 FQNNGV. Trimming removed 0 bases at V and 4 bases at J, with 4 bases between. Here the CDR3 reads CASSLDPYEQYF. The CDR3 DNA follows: TGTGCCAGCAGCTTAGACCCTTACGAGCAGTACTTC.